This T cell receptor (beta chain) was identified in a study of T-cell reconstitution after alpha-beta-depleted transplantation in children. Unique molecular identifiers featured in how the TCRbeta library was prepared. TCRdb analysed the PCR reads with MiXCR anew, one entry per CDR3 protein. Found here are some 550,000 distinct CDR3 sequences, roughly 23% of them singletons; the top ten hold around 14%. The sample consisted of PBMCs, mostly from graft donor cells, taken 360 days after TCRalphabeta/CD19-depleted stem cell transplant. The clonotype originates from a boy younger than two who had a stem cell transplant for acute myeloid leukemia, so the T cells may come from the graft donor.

The DNA for the CDR3 is TGTGCTAGTGGTTTGTACCAGGGCTACGAGCAGTACTTC. Encoded protein: CASGLYQGYEQYF. This rearrangement joins TRBV12-5 to TRBJ2-7, with a possible D match to TRBD1 (5 bases). Trimming stripped 2 bases from V and 3 bases from J, with 8 bases between. CDR3 size: 13 residues. Germline CDR1 LGHNT, CDR2 FRNRAP.